This TCR beta chain was sequenced during a study of blood T cell repertoires in COVID-19. Looked up from germline, CDR1 is SGHRS and CDR2 is YFSETQ. The length of the CDR3 is 14 residues. V shed 3 bases, J shed 7 bases, and the junction held 6 bases outside the gene matches. As originally analysed: From reference gene primer amplification, estimates of nucleated cell counts were derived. Assay: immunoSEQ multiplex PCR; the TCRdb copy retains only in-frame clones and omits some. Clone size and the V and J calls come from that table; the DNA yielded D and trimming. The data contain around 320,000 clones, around nine tenths of them seen just once; the ten biggest clones take up approximately 4.1%.

Specimen: PBMCs or T cells enriched from blood (not recorded which). This clonotype originated in a woman aged 25 to 45 who had been exposed to COVID-19. V is TRBV5-1 and J is TRBJ2-1, with 8 bases fitting TRBD2. For the CDR3, the DNA is TGCGCCAGCAGCTACCCGACTAGCGCAAATGAGCAGTTCTTC. Amino acids: CASSYPTSANEQFF. Full variable domain (rest looked up from reference TRBV5-1 and TRBJ2-1): KAGVTQTPRYLIKTRGQQVTLSCSPISGHRSVSWYQQTPGQGLQFLFEYFSETQRNKGNFPGRFSGRQFSNSRSEMNVSTLELGDSALYLCASSYPTSANEQFFGPGTRLTVL.